The clone carrying this T cell receptor (beta chain) was counted many times. These data belong to a study of T cell repertoires in cytomegalovirus infection. TCRdb independently ran MiXCR on the reads; one entry per CDR3 protein. The table has under 350,000 distinct CDR3 sequences, around 10% seen once. In germline, CDR1 is SGHTA, CDR2 FQGTGA. The germline V and J ends were trimmed by 5 bases and 3 bases, with 15 bases remaining between them. The CDR3 spans 15 residues. The V call is TRBV7-3, the J call TRBJ2-3; D is tentatively TRBD1 or TRBD2 (5 bases each). The specimen was PBMCs. The TCR originated in a human donor in good health (CMV status not recorded). Some clones in this sample may be carry-over from other donors' samples. In DNA form, the CDR3 reads TGTGCCAGCAGCGCCGAGGGACGGCGAACAGATACGCAGTATTTT. It codes for CASSAEGRRTDTQYF.